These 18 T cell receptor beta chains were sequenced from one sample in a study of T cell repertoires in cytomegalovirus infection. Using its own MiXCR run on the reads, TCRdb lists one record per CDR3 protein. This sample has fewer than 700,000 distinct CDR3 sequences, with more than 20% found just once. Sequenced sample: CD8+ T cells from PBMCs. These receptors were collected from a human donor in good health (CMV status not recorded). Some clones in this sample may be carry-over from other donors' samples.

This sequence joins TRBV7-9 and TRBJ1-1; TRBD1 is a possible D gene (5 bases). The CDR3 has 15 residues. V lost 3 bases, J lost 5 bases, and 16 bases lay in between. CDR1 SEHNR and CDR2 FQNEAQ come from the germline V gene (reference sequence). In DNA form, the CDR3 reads TGTGCCAGCAGCTTCTCTCACAGCGGGGGGACTGAAGCTTTCTTT. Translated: CASSFSHSGGTEAFF.

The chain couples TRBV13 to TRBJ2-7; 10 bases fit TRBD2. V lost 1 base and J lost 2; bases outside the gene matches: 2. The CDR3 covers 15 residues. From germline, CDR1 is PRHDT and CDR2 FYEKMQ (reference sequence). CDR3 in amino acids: CASSLVSGGPYEQYF. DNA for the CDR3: TGTGCCAGCAGCTTAGTTAGCGGGGGGCCCTACGAGCAGTACTTC.

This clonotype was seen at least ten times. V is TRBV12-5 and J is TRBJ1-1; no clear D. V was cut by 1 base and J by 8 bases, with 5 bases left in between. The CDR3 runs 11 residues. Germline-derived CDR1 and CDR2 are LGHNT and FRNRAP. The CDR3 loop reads CASGLGAEAFF. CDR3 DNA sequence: TGTGCTAGTGGTTTGGGGGCGGAAGCTTTCTTT.

DNA for the CDR3: TGCAGTGCTAGAGCCCCGGGTAGCGGGGCCACAGATACGCAGTATTTT. As protein: CSARAPGSGATDTQYF. V is TRBV20-1 and J is TRBJ2-3, with 8 bases fitting TRBD2. V lost 1 base and J lost 2; bases outside the gene matches: 8. The CDR3 sequence is 16 residues long. CDR1 DFQATT and CDR2 SNEGSKA come from the germline V gene (reference sequence).

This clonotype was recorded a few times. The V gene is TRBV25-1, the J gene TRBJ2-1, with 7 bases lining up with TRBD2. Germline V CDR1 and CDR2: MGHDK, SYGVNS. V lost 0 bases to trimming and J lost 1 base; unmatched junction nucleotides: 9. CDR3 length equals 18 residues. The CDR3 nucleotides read TGTGCCAGCAGTGAATATAGGGAGGGGCTGGGTTCCTACAATGAGCAGTTCTTC. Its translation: CASSEYREGLGSYNEQFF.

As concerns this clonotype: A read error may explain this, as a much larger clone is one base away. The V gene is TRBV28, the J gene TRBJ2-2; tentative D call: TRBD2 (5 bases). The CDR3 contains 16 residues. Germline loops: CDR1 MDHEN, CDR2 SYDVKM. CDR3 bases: TGTGTCACCAATTCAAGAGCGGAGCCCGACACCGGGGAGCTGTTTTTT. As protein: CVTNSRAEPDTGELFF. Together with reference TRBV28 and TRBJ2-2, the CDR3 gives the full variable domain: DVKVTQSSRYLVKRTGEKVFLECVQDMDHENMFWYRQDPGLGLRLIYFSYDVKMKEKGDIPEGYSVSREKKERFSLILESASTNQTSMYLCVTNSRAEPDTGELFFGEGSRLTVL.

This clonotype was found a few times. The CDR3 nucleotides are TGTGCCAGCAGTTTATATCGGACAGGGGATGTTGAGCAGTTCTTC. As protein: CASSLYRTGDVEQFF. This chain links TRBV12-3 or TRBV12-4 with TRBJ2-1; TRBD1 matches at 9 bases. V shed 2 bases and J 9 bases; nucleotides not matched to a gene: 8. This CDR3 spans 15 amino acids.

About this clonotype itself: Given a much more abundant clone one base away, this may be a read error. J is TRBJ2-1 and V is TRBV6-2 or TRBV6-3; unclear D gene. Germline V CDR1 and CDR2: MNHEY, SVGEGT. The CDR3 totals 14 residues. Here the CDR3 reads CASTDRQEYNEPFF. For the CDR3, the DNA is TGTGCCAGCACCGACCGGCAGGAGTACAATGAGCCGTTCTTC.

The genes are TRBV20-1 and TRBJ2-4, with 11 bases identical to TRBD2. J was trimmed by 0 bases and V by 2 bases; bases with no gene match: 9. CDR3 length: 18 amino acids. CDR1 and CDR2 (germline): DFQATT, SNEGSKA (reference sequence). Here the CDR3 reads CSARNILAGGRAKNIQYF. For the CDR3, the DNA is TGCAGTGCTAGAAATATTCTAGCGGGGGGCCGAGCCAAAAACATTCAGTACTTC.

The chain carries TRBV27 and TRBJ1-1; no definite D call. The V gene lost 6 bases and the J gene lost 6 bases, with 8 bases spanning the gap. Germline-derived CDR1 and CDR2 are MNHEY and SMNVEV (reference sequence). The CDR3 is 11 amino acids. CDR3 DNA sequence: TGTGCCAGCAGGATAAGACCTGAAGCTTTCTTT. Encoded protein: CASRIRPEAFF.

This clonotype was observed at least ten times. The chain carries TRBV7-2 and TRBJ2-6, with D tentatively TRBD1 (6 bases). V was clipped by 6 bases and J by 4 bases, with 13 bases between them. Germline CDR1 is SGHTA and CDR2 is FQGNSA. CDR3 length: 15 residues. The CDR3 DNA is TGTGCCAGCAGACCGCCAGGGGCCGGGGCCAACGTCCTGACTTTC. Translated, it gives CASRPPGAGANVLTF.

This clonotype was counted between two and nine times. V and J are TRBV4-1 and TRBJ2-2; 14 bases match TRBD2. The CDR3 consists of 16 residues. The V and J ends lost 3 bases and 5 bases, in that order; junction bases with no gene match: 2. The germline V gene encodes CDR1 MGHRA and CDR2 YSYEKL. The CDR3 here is CASSHGLAGGTGELFF. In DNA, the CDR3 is TGCGCCAGCAGCCACGGACTAGCGGGGGGAACCGGGGAGCTGTTTTTT.

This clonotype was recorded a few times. CDR3 bases: TGTGCCAGCAGTGAAACGCCCTGGGGAGGGAATGGGTCTGGGGCCAACGTCCTGACTTTC. It yields the protein CASSETPWGGNGSGANVLTF. The chain links TRBV25-1 to TRBJ2-6; 7 nucleotides match TRBD2. Trimming took 2 bases from V and 1 from J; bases not matched to a gene: 14. The CDR3 is 20 residues long. Germline V lookup: CDR1 MGHDK, CDR2 SYGVNS.

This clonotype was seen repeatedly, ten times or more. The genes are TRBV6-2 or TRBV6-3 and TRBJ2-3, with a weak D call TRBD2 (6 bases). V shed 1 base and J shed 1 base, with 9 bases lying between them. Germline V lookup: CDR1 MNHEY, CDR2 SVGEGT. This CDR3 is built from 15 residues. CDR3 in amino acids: CASSYWGGGTDTQYF. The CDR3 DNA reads TGTGCCAGCAGTTACTGGGGAGGTGGCACAGATACGCAGTATTTT.

The CDR3 here is CASSLHDGYTEAFF. CDR3 DNA: TGTGCCAGCAGCTTACACGACGGATACACTGAAGCTTTCTTT. The chain has TRBV7-8 and TRBJ1-1, with D unclear. The CDR3 runs 14 residues. The V gene lost 2 bases and the J gene lost 3 bases, with 10 bases spanning the gap. CDR1 is SGHVS and CDR2 is FQNEAQ in the germline V gene.

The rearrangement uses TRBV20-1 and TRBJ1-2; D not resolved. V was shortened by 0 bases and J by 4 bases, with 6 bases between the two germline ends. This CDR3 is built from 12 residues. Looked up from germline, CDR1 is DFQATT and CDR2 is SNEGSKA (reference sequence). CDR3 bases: TGCAGTGCTAGAGATGTCTTCTATGGCTACACCTTC. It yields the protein CSARDVFYGYTF.

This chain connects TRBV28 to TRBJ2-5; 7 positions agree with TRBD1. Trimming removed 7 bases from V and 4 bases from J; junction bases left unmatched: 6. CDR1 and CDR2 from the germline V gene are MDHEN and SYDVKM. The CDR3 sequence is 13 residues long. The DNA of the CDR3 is TGTGCCAGCACCCACAGGGGCAGAGAGACCCAGTACTTC. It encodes CASTHRGRETQYF.

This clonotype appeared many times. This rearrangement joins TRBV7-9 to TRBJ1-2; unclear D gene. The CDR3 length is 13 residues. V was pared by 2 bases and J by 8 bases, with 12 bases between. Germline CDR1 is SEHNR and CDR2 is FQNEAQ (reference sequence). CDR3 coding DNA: TGTGCCAGCAGCTTATCCTCTAAAGGGGGCTACACCTTC. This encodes CASSLSSKGGYTF.